This T cell receptor beta chain originates from a study of cytomegalovirus exposure and HLA in healthy donors. With respect to this clone: What it binds is unknown.

V dropped 5 bases and J dropped 2; count of bases not matched to a gene: 9. Germline-derived CDR1 and CDR2 are MRHNA and SNTAGT. The CDR3 extends over 16 amino acids. The assay was immunoSEQ multiplex PCR, and TCRdb's table has in-frame clones only and misses some. The top ten hold around 2.4% of the sample, which has some 170,000 clones, around 85% seen once. Overall study findings and caveats: Cytomegalovirus status was reportedly diagnosed by the classifier with high specificity and sensitivity.

The chain joins TRBV6-4 to TRBJ2-3; 8 bases agree with TRBD2. Sequencing was carried out using PBMCs. The receptor's source is a man aged 30 to 39 in good health and CMV-seropositive. The CDR3 region has the DNA TGTGCCAGCAGTAATCGGGGGGGCGACATCACAGATACGCAGTATTTT. This translates into CASSNRGGDITDTQYF.